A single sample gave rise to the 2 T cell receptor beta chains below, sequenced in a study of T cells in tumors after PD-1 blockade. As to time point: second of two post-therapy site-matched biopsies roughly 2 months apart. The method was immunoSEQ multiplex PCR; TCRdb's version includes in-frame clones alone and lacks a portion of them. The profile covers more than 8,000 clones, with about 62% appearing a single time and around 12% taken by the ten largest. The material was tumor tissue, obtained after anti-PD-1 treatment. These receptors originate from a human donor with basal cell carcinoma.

The CDR3 bases are TGTGCCAGCAGCACCGACAGCCCGAACACCGGGGAGCTGTTTTTT. Its translation: CASSTDSPNTGELFF. This sequence joins TRBV5-4 and TRBJ2-2; D may be TRBD1 (5 bases). There are 15 residues in the CDR3. Germline assignment: CDR1 SGHNT and CDR2 YYREEE (reference sequence). Trimming cost V 4 bases and J 0 bases, with 10 bases left between them.

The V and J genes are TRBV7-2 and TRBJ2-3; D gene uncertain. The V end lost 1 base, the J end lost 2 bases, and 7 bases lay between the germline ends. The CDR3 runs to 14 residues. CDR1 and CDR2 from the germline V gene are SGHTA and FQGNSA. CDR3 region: CASSLVEFTDTQYF. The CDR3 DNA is TGTGCCAGCAGCTTAGTGGAGTTCACAGATACGCAGTATTTT.